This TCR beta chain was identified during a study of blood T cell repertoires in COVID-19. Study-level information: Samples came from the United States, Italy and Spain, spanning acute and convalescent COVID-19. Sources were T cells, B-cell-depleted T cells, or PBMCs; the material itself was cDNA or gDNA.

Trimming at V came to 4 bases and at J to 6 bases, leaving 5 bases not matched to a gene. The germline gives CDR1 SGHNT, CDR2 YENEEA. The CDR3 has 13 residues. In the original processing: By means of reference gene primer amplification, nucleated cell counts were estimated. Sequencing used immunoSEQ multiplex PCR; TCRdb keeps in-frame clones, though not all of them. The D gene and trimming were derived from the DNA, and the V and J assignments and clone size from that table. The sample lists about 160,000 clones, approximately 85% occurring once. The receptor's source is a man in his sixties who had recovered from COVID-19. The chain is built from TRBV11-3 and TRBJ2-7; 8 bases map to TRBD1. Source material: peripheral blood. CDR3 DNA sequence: TGTGCCAGCAGCTCGGGGACAGGCACCGAGCAGTACTTC. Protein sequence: CASSSGTGTEQYF.